The present entry profiles one T cell receptor beta chain with its context. What it binds is unknown. This record comes from a study of post-analysis software for immune sequencing data. This CDR3 contains 15 residues. Per germline, CDR1 SGHKS and CDR2 YYEKEE (reference sequence). Unique molecular identifiers featured in each of the TCR beta cDNA libraries. MiXCR, run by TCRdb on the PCR reads, gives a single entry per CDR3 protein. Altogether about 770,000 distinct CDR3 sequences are present, about 45% being singletons, with the ten largest covering roughly 5.2%. Study findings and constraints: Included in a set of 5 or 6 TRBV segments more frequent in patients than controls were TRBV5-6, TRBV5-1 and TRBV20-1.

This sequence was found in a girl between 5 and 17 years old with multiple sclerosis. Input material: blood. This chain joins TRBV5-5 and TRBJ2-4, with a weak D call TRBD2 (6 bases). TRBJ2-5 explains the end of the DNA better; the J call may be wrong. The CDR3 DNA follows: TGTGCCAGCAGCTTGGCGGAGGGCTCTATGGGGACCCAGTACTTC. It codes for CASSLAEGSMGTQYF.